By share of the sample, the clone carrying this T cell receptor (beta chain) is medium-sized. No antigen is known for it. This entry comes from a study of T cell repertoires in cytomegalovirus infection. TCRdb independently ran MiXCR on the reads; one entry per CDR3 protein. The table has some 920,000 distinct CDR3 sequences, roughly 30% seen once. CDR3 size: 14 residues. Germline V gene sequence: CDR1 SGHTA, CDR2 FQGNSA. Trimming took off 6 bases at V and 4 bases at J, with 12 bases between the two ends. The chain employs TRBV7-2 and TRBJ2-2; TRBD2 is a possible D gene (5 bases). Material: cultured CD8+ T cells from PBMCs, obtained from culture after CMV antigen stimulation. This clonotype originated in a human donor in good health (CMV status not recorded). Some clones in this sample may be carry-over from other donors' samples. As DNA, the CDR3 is TGTGCCAGCAGTACCGGGATTTCCACCGGGGAGCTGTTTTTT. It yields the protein CASSTGISTGELFF.